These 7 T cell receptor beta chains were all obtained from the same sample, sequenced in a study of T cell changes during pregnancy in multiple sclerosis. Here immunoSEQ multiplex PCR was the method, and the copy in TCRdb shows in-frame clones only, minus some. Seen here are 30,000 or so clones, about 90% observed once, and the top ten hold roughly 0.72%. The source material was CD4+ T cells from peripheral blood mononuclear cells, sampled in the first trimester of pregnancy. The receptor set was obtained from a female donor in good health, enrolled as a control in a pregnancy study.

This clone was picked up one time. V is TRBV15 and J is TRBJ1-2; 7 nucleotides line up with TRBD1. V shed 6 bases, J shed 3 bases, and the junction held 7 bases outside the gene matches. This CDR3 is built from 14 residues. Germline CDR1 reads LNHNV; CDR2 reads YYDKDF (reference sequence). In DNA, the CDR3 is TGTGCCACCAGGCCCCGGGACAGCCACTATGGCTACACCTTC. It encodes CATRPRDSHYGYTF.

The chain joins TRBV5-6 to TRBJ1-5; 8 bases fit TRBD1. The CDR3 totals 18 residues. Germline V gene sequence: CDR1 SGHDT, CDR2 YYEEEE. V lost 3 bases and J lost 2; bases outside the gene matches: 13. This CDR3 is CASSSLGGVTGGNQPQHF. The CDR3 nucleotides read TGTGCCAGCAGCTCCCTGGGAGGTGTGACAGGGGGCAATCAGCCCCAGCATTTT.

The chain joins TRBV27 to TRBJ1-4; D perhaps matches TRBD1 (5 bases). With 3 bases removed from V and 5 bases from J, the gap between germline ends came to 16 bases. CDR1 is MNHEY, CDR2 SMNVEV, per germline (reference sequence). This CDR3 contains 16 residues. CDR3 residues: CASSFGRGTGNEKLFF. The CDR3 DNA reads TGTGCCAGCAGTTTCGGGCGCGGGACCGGAAATGAAAAACTGTTTTTT. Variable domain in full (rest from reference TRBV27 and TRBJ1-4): EAQVTQNPRYLITVTGKKLTVTCSQNMNHEYMSWYRQDPGLGLRQIYYSMNVEVTDKGDVPEGYKVSRKEKRNFPLILESPSPNQTSLYFCASSFGRGTGNEKLFFGSGTQLSVL.

CDR3 sequence reads: CASSVDAGGTDTQYF. CDR3 coding DNA: TGTGCCAGCAGCGTAGACGCGGGGGGCACAGATACGCAGTATTTT. The chain uses TRBV9 and TRBJ2-3; 7 bases fit TRBD2. CDR3 size: 15 residues. With V trimmed by 0 bases and J by 1 base, 2 bases remained unmatched. Germline lookup yields CDR1 SGDLS and CDR2 YYNGEE.

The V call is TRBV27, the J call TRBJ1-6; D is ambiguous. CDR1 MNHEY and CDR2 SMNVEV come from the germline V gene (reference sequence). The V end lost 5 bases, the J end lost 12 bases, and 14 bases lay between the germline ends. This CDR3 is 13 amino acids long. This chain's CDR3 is CASSRTALRPLHF. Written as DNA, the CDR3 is TGTGCCAGCAGTCGGACTGCTCTGAGACCCCTCCACTTT.

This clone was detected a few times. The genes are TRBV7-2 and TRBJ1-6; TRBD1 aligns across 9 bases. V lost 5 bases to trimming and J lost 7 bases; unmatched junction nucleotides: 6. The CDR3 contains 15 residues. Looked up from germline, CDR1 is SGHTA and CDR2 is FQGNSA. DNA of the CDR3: TGTGCCAGCAGCATATCCGGGACAGGGAATTCACCCCTCCACTTT. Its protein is CASSISGTGNSPLHF.

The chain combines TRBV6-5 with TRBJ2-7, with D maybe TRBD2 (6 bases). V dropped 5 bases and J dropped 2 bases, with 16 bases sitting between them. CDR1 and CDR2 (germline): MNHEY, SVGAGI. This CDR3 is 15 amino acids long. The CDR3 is CASSAGGPDTYEQYF. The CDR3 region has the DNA TGTGCCAGCAGTGCCGGGGGACCTGATACCTACGAGCAGTACTTC.